The entry below gives a single T cell receptor beta chain sequence along with its context. Its antigen is unknown. Clones were read by immunoSEQ multiplex PCR, and TCRdb kept only the in-frame ones, dropping some. This table holds about a million clones, roughly 70% found once. CDR1 and CDR2 from the germline V gene are MGHRA and YSYEKL. V shed 2 bases, J shed 0 bases, and the junction held 7 bases outside the gene matches. The CDR3 extends over 17 amino acids. This sample is part of a study of shared clonotypes between healthy human individuals. Study-wide results and limits: Generally, naive subsets came out with larger estimated richness than memory subsets.

CD45RA+ naive and CD45RA-negative memory subsets were separated from CD4+ cells. The chain employs TRBV4-1 and TRBJ2-1, with 7 bases aligning to TRBD2. The clonotype comes from a man younger than 35 in good health. Material for sequencing was memory CD4+ T cells sorted from blood. Described subset: CD45RA-negative fraction. The CDR3 loop is CASSQTRLADSYNEQFF. CDR3 bases: TGCGCCAGCAGCCAAACCCGCCTAGCGGACTCCTACAATGAGCAGTTCTTC.